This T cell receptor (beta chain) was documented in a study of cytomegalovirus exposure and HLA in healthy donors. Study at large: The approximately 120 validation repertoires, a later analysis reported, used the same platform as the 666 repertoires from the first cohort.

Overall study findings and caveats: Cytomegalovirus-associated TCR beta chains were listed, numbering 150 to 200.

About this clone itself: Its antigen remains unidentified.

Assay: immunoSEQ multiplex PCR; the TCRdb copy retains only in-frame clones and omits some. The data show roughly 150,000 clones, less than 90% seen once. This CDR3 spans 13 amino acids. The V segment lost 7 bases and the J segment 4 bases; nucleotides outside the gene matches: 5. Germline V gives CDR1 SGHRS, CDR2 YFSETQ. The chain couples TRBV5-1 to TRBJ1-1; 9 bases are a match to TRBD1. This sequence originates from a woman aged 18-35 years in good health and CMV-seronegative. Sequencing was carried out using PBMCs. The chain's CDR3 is CASGMTGGTEAFF. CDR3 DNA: TGCGCCAGCGGTATGACAGGGGGCACTGAAGCTTTCTTT.